This passage covers 11 T cell receptor beta chains from one sample sequenced in a study of blood T cell repertoires in COVID-19. Profiling relied on immunoSEQ multiplex PCR, and the TCRdb table lists in-frame clones only, not all of them. The sample records around 230,000 clones, about 80% being singletons. The sequenced sample consisted of peripheral blood. Receptors originate from a woman older than 75 with acute or convalescent COVID-19.

The V gene is TRBV2, the J gene TRBJ2-5; the D gene is possibly TRBD2 (7 bases). Germline V gene data show CDR1 as SNHLY and CDR2 as FYNNEI. V lost 6 bases and J 5 bases, leaving 28 bases between the germline ends. The CDR3 runs to 18 residues. CDR3 sequence (DNA): TGTGCCAGCAGGCAGGGCCCTCCCGGGGGGCCACCACGGGAGACCCAGTACTTC. Protein sequence: CASRQGPPGGPPRETQYF.

DNA for the CDR3: TGTGCCAGCAGTCCCCCGGGGCGGGGGGCGGGGTATGGCTACACCTTC. Translated: CASSPPGRGAGYGYTF. This chain uses TRBV28 with TRBJ1-2; D may be TRBD1 (6 bases). This CDR3 has 16 residues. Trimming removed 5 bases at V and 5 bases at J, with 21 bases between. The germline V gene has CDR1 MDHEN and CDR2 SYDVKM.

The V and J genes are TRBV5-4 and TRBJ2-2; 16 nucleotides agree with TRBD2. The V gene end was trimmed by 7 bases and the J gene end by 5 bases; junction bases not matched to a gene: 2. In germline, CDR1 is SGHNT, CDR2 YYREEE (reference sequence). The CDR3 is 15 amino acids. CDR3 DNA sequence: TGTGCCAGCGGGACTAGCGGGGGGGGTACCGGGGAGCTGTTTTTT. It encodes CASGTSGGGTGELFF.

The J gene is TRBJ2-2, the V gene TRBV5-1; D gene unclear. Germline V gene lookup returns CDR1 SGHRS and CDR2 YFSETQ. Trimming took off 3 bases at V and 4 bases at J, with 10 bases between the two ends. This CDR3 is 14 amino acids long. The CDR3 region has the DNA TGCGCCAGCAGCTACCCCTCGGGCACCGGGGAGCTGTTTTTT. It is translated as CASSYPSGTGELFF.

The chain carries TRBV5-4 and TRBJ1-1; D is ambiguous. Trimming pared 2 bases from V and 5 bases from J, leaving 10 bases between. In germline, CDR1 is SGHNT, CDR2 YYREEE (reference sequence). This CDR3 spans 13 amino acids. The CDR3 bases are TGTGCCAGCAGCTTCAGCGGGGAAACTGAAGCTTTCTTT. This sequence encodes CASSFSGETEAFF.

Concerning this clone itself: The identical CDR3 is also encoded by other nucleotide sequences in the sample. The rearrangement links TRBV5-1 to TRBJ2-7; D gene uncertain. Deletions cut 3 bases from V and 1 base from J, with 2 bases between. Germline assignment: CDR1 SGHRS and CDR2 YFSETQ. This CDR3 has 11 amino acids. The CDR3 loop is CASSSSYEQYF. For the CDR3, the DNA is TGCGCCAGCAGCTCATCCTACGAGCAGTACTTC.

The gene calls are TRBV28 and TRBJ1-2, with 9 bases identical to TRBD1. The ends lost 4 bases at V and 5 bases at J; junction bases unmatched: 5. The germline gives CDR1 MDHEN, CDR2 SYDVKM. This CDR3 region has 14 residues. This CDR3 reads CASSSGQGIYGYTF. As DNA, the CDR3 is TGTGCCAGCAGTTCCGGACAGGGGATTTATGGCTACACCTTC.

The J gene is TRBJ2-2, the V gene TRBV5-1; D possibly corresponds to TRBD1 (5 bases). The CDR3 loop spans 15 amino acids. V was clipped by 1 base and J by 0 bases, with 7 bases between them. Germline V gene lookup returns CDR1 SGHRS and CDR2 YFSETQ. The CDR3 loop reads CASSLPTANTGELFF. The CDR3 DNA reads TGCGCCAGCAGCTTGCCGACAGCGAACACCGGGGAGCTGTTTTTT.

The J gene is TRBJ2-7, the V gene TRBV6-5; D possibly corresponds to TRBD1 (8 bases). V lost 6 bases to trimming and J lost 2 bases, with 14 bases between them. The CDR3 has 14 amino acids. Per the germline V gene, CDR1 is MNHEY and CDR2 is SVGAGI. The chain's CDR3 is CASRYRGGAYEQYF. Written as DNA, the CDR3 is TGTGCCAGCAGGTACAGGGGGGGAGCCTACGAGCAGTACTTC.

The chain uses TRBV19 and TRBJ2-7; the match to TRBD2 covers 12 bases. The trim removed 3 bases at V and 3 bases at J, leaving 3 bases unmatched. The germline V gene encodes CDR1 LNHDA and CDR2 SQIVND (reference sequence). This CDR3 comprises 15 residues. CDR3 DNA sequence: TGTGCCAGTAGTATCAGGACTAGCGGGGACTACGAGCAGTACTTC. Translation gives CASSIRTSGDYEQYF.

The gene calls are TRBV25-1 and TRBJ2-7, with a weak D call TRBD1 (6 bases). CDR1 MGHDK and CDR2 SYGVNS come from the germline V gene. Trimming took 9 bases from V and 2 from J, leaving 17 bases between them. The CDR3 consists of 14 residues. CDR3 amino acids: CASRTSGQPYEQYF. For the CDR3, the DNA is TGTGCCAGTAGGACCTCCGGACAGCCCTACGAGCAGTACTTC.